This entry lists 13 T cell receptor beta chains sequenced from one sample in a study of blood T cell repertoires in COVID-19. Repertoires were generated with immunoSEQ multiplex PCR, while TCRdb's copy carries only in-frame clones and drops some. The sample lists roughly 230,000 clones, approximately 81% occurring once. The specimen sequenced was peripheral blood. Source of these receptors: an elderly woman with acute or convalescent COVID-19.

As to this clone: Its ends do not fully match the called genes, so a read error is possible. The rearrangement links TRBV5-8 to TRBJ1-2; 8 bases are a match to TRBD1. The CDR3 covers 16 residues. Germline V gene data show CDR1 as SGHTS and CDR2 as YDEGEE. The DNA of the CDR3 is TGTGTCAGCAGCGCGGACAGGGCTAATGCATACTATGGCTACACCTTC. Residues: CVSSADRANAYYGYTF.

The sample holds one count of this clone. The gene calls are TRBV10-3 and TRBJ2-1; 10 bases are a match to TRBD1. The V and J ends lost 4 bases and 6 bases, in that order; junction bases with no gene match: 0. The germline gives CDR1 ENHRY, CDR2 SYGVKD. There are 13 residues in the CDR3. This CDR3 reads CAISGTGGNEQFF. CDR3 in DNA: TGTGCCATCAGTGGGACAGGGGGCAATGAGCAGTTCTTC.

The chain joins TRBV9 to TRBJ1-2, with a weak D call TRBD1 (6 bases). The CDR3 has 13 residues. The germline gives CDR1 SGDLS, CDR2 YYNGEE. Trimming pared 4 bases from V and 4 bases from J, leaving 11 bases between. The DNA of the CDR3 is TGTGCCAGCAGCCCTCAGGACAGCTATGGCTACACCTTC. The encoded protein is CASSPQDSYGYTF.

The count of this clone is one. DNA for the CDR3: TGTGCCACCACCGGGGAGGGAGGGACTGAAGCTTTCTTT. Its translation is CATTGEGGTEAFF. The chain carries TRBV6-5 and TRBJ1-1; D is unclear. V lost 10 bases and J 5 bases, leaving 17 bases between the germline ends. In germline, CDR1 is MNHEY, CDR2 SVGAGI. The CDR3 length is 13 residues.

V and J are TRBV5-1 and TRBJ2-2; 8 bases match TRBD2. The length of the CDR3 is 16 residues. J lost 1 base, V lost 5 bases, and 7 bases had no gene match. CDR1 is SGHRS and CDR2 is YFSETQ in the germline V gene. CDR3: CASSFTSGGNTGELFF. CDR3 DNA sequence: TGCGCCAGCAGTTTCACAAGCGGGGGGAACACCGGGGAGCTGTTTTTT.

The table lists this clone with a count of one. The chain uses TRBV10-3 and TRBJ1-2, with D perhaps TRBD1 (6 bases). V dropped 3 bases and J dropped 6 bases, with 8 bases sitting between them. Germline V gene data show CDR1 as ENHRY and CDR2 as SYGVKD. The CDR3 extends over 12 amino acids. CDR3 DNA sequence: TGTGCCATCAGTGAAAACAGGGATGGCTACACCTTC. Its translation: CAISENRDGYTF.

The chain carries TRBV19 and TRBJ1-2; TRBD1 aligns across 7 bases. The CDR3 is made up of 13 amino acids. Germline assignment: CDR1 LNHDA and CDR2 SQIVND (reference sequence). V lost 3 bases to trimming and J lost 3 bases; unmatched junction nucleotides: 1. The CDR3 bases are TGTGCCAGTAGTATGCAGGGGGACTATGGCTACACCTTC. Protein: CASSMQGDYGYTF.

The rearrangement joins TRBV15 to TRBJ1-1, with TRBD1 matching over 8 bases. Looked up from germline, CDR1 is LNHNV and CDR2 is YYDKDF (reference sequence). The CDR3 covers 14 residues. The junction had 5 bases not matched to a gene; V was cut back by 5 bases and J by 3 bases. The CDR3 region has the DNA TGTGCCACCAGCTCAAACAGGGGGGACACTGAAGCTTTCTTT. It encodes CATSSNRGDTEAFF.

This clone has more than one count but fewer than ten. The J gene is TRBJ2-7, the V gene TRBV18, with 7 bases lining up with TRBD2. The CDR3 extends over 15 amino acids. In germline, CDR1 is KGHSH, CDR2 LQKENI. Losses at the gene ends were 3 bases for V and 7 bases for J; bases not matched to a gene: 12. The CDR3 sequence is CASSPGPAWGGEQYF. CDR3 in DNA: TGTGCCAGCTCACCGGGACCGGCTTGGGGGGGGGAGCAGTACTTC.

The V call is TRBV5-1, the J call TRBJ2-3; 13 nucleotides match TRBD2. Unmatched junction bases numbered 12, after V lost 2 bases and J lost 6 bases. Germline-derived CDR1 and CDR2 are SGHRS and YFSETQ. This CDR3 has 18 residues. The CDR3 protein is CASSLIGLAGATVDTQYF. The CDR3 DNA sequence: TGCGCCAGCAGCTTAATCGGACTAGCGGGGGCCACGGTGGATACGCAGTATTTT.

Points on this clone: The junction and the germline gene differ at one end; a read error may be behind it. The rearrangement joins TRBV6-5 to TRBJ1-2, with 8 bases matching TRBD1. The CDR3 is made up of 15 amino acids. CDR1 is MNHEY and CDR2 is SVGAGI in the germline V gene. The chain's CDR3 is CASRPDRGGGYGYIF. The CDR3 coding sequence is TGTGCCAGCAGGCCTGACAGGGGAGGAGGTTATGGCTACATCTTC.

CDR3 DNA: TGTGCCAGTAGTGGACAGGGCAACTATGGCTACACCTTC. It encodes CASSGQGNYGYTF. This chain connects TRBV19 to TRBJ1-2; 8 bases fit TRBD1. The CDR3 consists of 13 residues. The V gene end was trimmed by 5 bases and the J gene end by 2 bases; junction bases not matched to a gene: 1. The germline CDR1 and CDR2 sequences are LNHDA and SQIVND (reference sequence).

The chain employs TRBV16 and TRBJ1-6; possible D gene TRBD1, 5 bases. The germline V and J ends were trimmed by 1 base and 7 bases, with 23 bases remaining between them. The CDR3 runs 19 residues. In germline, CDR1 is KGHSY, CDR2 FQNENV. The CDR3 DNA reads TGTGCCAGCAGCCAATTTGGGTCAGGGTCGGCGTTCGTCAATTCACCCCTCCACTTT. The encoded protein is CASSQFGSGSAFVNSPLHF.